These T cell receptor beta chains were read from a single sample in a study of T-cell reconstitution after alpha-beta-depleted transplantation in children. TCRdb called the PCR reads again in MiXCR, with one record for every CDR3 protein. The sample has 200,000 to 250,000 distinct CDR3 sequences, roughly a tenth seen once. Specimen: PBMCs, collected before TCRalphabeta/CD19-depleted stem cell transplant. All receptors come from a child under two years old with acute myeloid leukemia, due to receive a stem cell transplant. Both conserved end residues are trimmed from each CDR3. Only part of the rows carry a size: once, few, many, or a class if the clone is expanded.

size | V | CDR3
many | TRBV20-1 | SVQRGEQY
many | TRBV19 | ASDETPRSGANVLT
many | TRBV20-1 | SAEKTSGRDDEQF
many | TRBV7-9 | ASSLVAGGRDEQF
many | TRBV10-2 | ASTTGRRENTEAF
many | TRBV5-1 | ASSSTPGTSGRAQGDEQF
many | TRBV29-1 | SVADRFYGYT
many | TRBV20-1 | SASAGTSGRGHEQF
many | TRBV5-1 | ASSLGQGVDTQY
many | TRBV20-1 | SALEVIDQPQH
few | TRBV10-2 | ASSVLGAVITEAF
many | TRBV7-2 | ASSVSGTGSGNTIY
. | TRBV3-1 | ASSPRDNLEPQH
many | TRBV12-3/TRBV12-4 | ASSPRAGGHYEQY
few | TRBV12-3/TRBV12-4 | ASSLNLGLAGDSNEQF
. | TRBV7-9 | ASSLGYYAGSNQPQH
many | TRBV6-2/TRBV6-3 | ASTHPDVGTEAF
many | TRBV7-2 | ASSLGDGKLSPLH
many | TRBV20-1 | SARVASQY
many | TRBV20-1 | SADPSGMAKNIQY
many | TRBV14 | ASSQVPGTYEQY
many | TRBV2 | ASSLQGMNNQPQH
many | TRBV7-2 | ASSLAVLNTEAF
. | TRBV18 | ASFPQLSTDTQY
many | TRBV6-5 | ASSFVGSHYGYT
many | TRBV6-2/TRBV6-3 | ASSLAGGPPPQY
few | TRBV7-1 | ASSSTGAAGSYNEQF
many | TRBV29-1 | SVEHRLDEQF
many | TRBV7-2 | ASSLAGEQPQH
many | TRBV4-2 | ASSLLSRTSGSKETQY
many | TRBV12-3/TRBV12-4 | ASSFGGWAGELF
many | TRBV20-1 | SAYDRNLQETQY
many | TRBV7-2 | ASSRSYEQY
many | TRBV6-5 | ASSYSSGQPQH
. | TRBV20-1 | CAREFGTSRNNEQF
many | TRBV5-1 | ASSLDAFLTGELF
many | TRBV7-2 | ASSSGLVGYEQF
few | TRBV29-1 | SVTGEGNEQF
few | TRBV15 | ATYSGGGQPQH
many | TRBV20-1 | SASFRGSGNTIY
few | TRBV19 | ASSIVKRRSTEAF
many | TRBV5-5 | ASSLGLAVNNEQF
few | TRBV30 | AWDRGEETQY
many | TRBV2 | ASSEALAGTTDTQY
many | TRBV20-1 | SAHRAGDTQY
. | TRBV2 | ASSEGTDTQY
many | TRBV12-3/TRBV12-4 | ASSLMNTEAF
many | TRBV27 | ASKAGAGETQY
many | TRBV7-2 | ASSLALAGRDTQY
many | TRBV5-1 | ASSTSGRASFAQY
many | TRBV20-1 | SAREGTVRGEQY
. | TRBV5-1 | ASSLFRGGDTEAF
many | TRBV18 | ASSPPVGGPSDTQY